This T cell receptor (beta chain) was sequenced during a study of Graves' ophthalmopathy and Graves' hyperthyroidism. On the study more broadly: Peripheral blood collection took place at initial diagnosis, before any treatment. Study-wide findings and caveats: In blood appeared most of the expanded thyroid clonotypes whose frequency exceeded 0.001.

The authors amplified TCR beta CDR3 regions from RNA transcripts. Scientists carried out first-round RT-PCR using HTBI primers and then a second-round multiplex PCR. In TCRdb, the multiplex PCR reads were re-called with MiXCR into one record per CDR3 protein. The sample carries 150,000 or so distinct CDR3 sequences, roughly two fifths recorded once. Turning to this clonotype: Its target is unknown.

Pregnant or lactating patients and those with other autoimmune diseases or uncontrolled infections were excluded. PBMCs were isolated from an approximately 10 ml sample of fresh peripheral blood. This CDR3 contains 14 residues. The germline CDR1 and CDR2 sequences are MNHEY and SVGAGI. V was trimmed by 4 bases and J by 5 bases, leaving 14 bases between them. This rearrangement joins TRBV6-5 to TRBJ1-1, with a tentative D call TRBD1 (6 bases). The sample was peripheral blood. This clonotype was sampled from a man aged 30-40 years with Graves' ophthalmopathy. The CDR3 is CASSFMGQGTEAFF. DNA of the CDR3: TGTGCCAGCAGTTTTATGGGGCAGGGGACTGAAGCTTTCTTT.